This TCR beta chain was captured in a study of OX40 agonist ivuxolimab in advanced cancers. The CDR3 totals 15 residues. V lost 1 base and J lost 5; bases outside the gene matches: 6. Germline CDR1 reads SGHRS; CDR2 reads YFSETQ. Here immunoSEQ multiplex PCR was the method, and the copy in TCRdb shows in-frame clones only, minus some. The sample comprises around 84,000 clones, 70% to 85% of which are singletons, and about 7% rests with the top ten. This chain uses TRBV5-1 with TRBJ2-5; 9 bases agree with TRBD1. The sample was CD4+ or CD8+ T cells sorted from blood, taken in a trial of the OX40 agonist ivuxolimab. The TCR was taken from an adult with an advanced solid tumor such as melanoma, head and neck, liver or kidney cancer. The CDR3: CASSLPQGAGETQYF. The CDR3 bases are TGCGCCAGCAGCTTGCCACAGGGGGCTGGGGAGACCCAGTACTTC.